This paragraph covers one TCR beta chain sequence. The antigen remains unidentified. This table comes from immunoSEQ multiplex PCR, and its TCRdb copy is limited to in-frame clones, with some not included. The data show 85,000 to 100,000 clones, about 80% seen once. The V end lost 4 bases, the J end lost 3 bases, and 15 bases lay between the germline ends. CDR3 size: 15 residues. Germline V gene data show CDR1 as SGHKS and CDR2 as YYEKEE (reference sequence). The sample originates from a study of memory CD4+ T cells and cytomegalovirus serostatus. Study-level findings and limits: Of 150 to 200 reported CMV TCRbeta sequences, roughly 70 were found in memory CD4+ repertoires.

The sort gate was single viable CD3+CD4+CD8-CD45RO+ cells for memory CD4+ T cells. V usage is TRBV5-5 and J usage is TRBJ2-3; no reliable D call. Sequenced sample: memory CD4+ T cells from blood. This sequence originates from an adult in good health and CMV-seropositive. CDR3 sequence (DNA): TGTGCCAGCAGCCCGTGGTCCGATCCGACAGATACGCAGTATTTT. It codes for CASSPWSDPTDTQYF.